This passage covers 24 T cell receptor beta chains from one sample sequenced in a study of CD8+CD57+ T cells in acquired aplastic anemia. Genomic DNA served as template for TCR beta VDJ and CDR3 profiling. MiXCR was run by TCRdb on the reads, yielding one entry per CDR3 protein. Here the sample spans approximately 200,000 distinct CDR3 sequences, around 50% being singletons. The sequenced sample consisted of sorted CD4+, CD8+, or CD8+CD57+ T cells (not recorded which) from PBMCs. Source of these receptors: a human donor in good health, serving as a control.

This rearrangement joins TRBV6-2 or TRBV6-3 to TRBJ2-4; 7 nucleotides agree with TRBD1. This CDR3 comprises 12 residues. Germline CDR1 MNHEY, CDR2 SVGEGT. V was clipped by 6 bases and J by 4 bases; unmatched bases: 0. The CDR3 nucleotides read TGTGCCAGCAGGGGACAGAAAAACATTCAGTACTTC. Encoded protein: CASRGQKNIQYF.

This clonotype was seen ten or more times. The chain links TRBV14 to TRBJ2-3; perhaps TRBD2 as D (6 bases). The CDR3 covers 14 residues. Per the germline V gene, CDR1 is SGHDN and CDR2 is FVKESK. Trimming took 4 bases from V and 0 from J, leaving 8 bases between them. CDR3: CASSPGLSTDTQYF. The CDR3 nucleotides read TGTGCCAGCAGCCCGGGACTGAGCACAGATACGCAGTATTTT.

This chain connects TRBV7-2 to TRBJ1-1, with D uncertain. The germline CDR1 and CDR2 sequences are SGHTA and FQGNSA. The CDR3 is 16 residues long. Trimming left V 2 bases short and J 3 bases short, with 16 bases between. The CDR3 spells CASSLQGNYGYTEAFF. The CDR3 region has the DNA TGTGCCAGCAGCTTACAAGGGAACTATGGCTACACTGAAGCTTTCTTT.

At least ten counts were recorded for this clonotype. The chain is built from TRBV7-2 and TRBJ1-5, with 7 bases aligning to TRBD1. This CDR3 comprises 16 residues. Germline values: CDR1 SGHTA, CDR2 FQGNSA. V lost 2 bases, J lost 4 bases, and 8 bases stayed unmatched. The CDR3 bases are TGTGCCAGCAGCTTAAAATGGGGACAGACAAATCAGCCCCAGCATTTT. It is translated as CASSLKWGQTNQPQHF. The full variable domain, completed using reference TRBV7-2 and TRBJ1-5, is GAGVSQSPSNKVTEKGKDVELRCDPISGHTALYWYRQSLGQGLEFLIYFQGNSAPDKSGLPSDRFSAERTGGSVSTLTIQRTQQEDSAVYLCASSLKWGQTNQPQHFGDGTRLSIL.

The chain employs TRBV15 and TRBJ2-7; 10 positions agree with TRBD1. Trimming at V came to 5 bases and at J to 0 bases, leaving 10 bases not matched to a gene. CDR1 is LNHNV and CDR2 is YYDKDF in the germline V gene (reference sequence). The CDR3 is made up of 17 amino acids. The DNA of the CDR3 is TGTGCCACCAGCGGCCAATCCGGGACAGGGGTCTCCTACGAGCAGTACTTC. This gives the protein CATSGQSGTGVSYEQYF.

In regard to this clonotype: Mismatch with germline at one junction end may stem from a read error. J is TRBJ1-1 and V is TRBV10-3; D not resolved. In germline, CDR1 is ENHRY, CDR2 SYGVKD. The length of the CDR3 is 17 residues. CDR3 sequence reads: CASSYYGGIAMNTEAFF. CDR3 nucleotides: TGTGCCAGCAGTTACTACGGAGGGATTGCCATGAACACTGAAGCTTTCTTT.

The chain links TRBV20-1 to TRBJ2-3; D not certain. Trimming removed 6 bases from V and 11 bases from J, with 15 bases in between. This CDR3 has 11 amino acids. Looked up from germline, CDR1 is DFQATT and CDR2 is SNEGSKA (reference sequence). The CDR3 DNA follows: TGCAGTGCACTTGGCTCCGGAGAGCAGTATTTT. Its translation: CSALGSGEQYF.

This clonotype is a singleton in its sample. One end of the junction is discordant with germline, which a read error may explain. V usage is TRBV2 and J usage is TRBJ2-7; D is perhaps TRBD2 (7 bases). Looked up from germline, CDR1 is SNHLY and CDR2 is FYNNEI. CDR3 size: 13 residues. The CDR3 DNA sequence: TGTGCCACCCGGGGGCGGGGGACCTACGAGCAATACTTC. Translation gives CATRGRGTYEQYF.

The V call is TRBV4-3, the J call TRBJ2-7, with D possibly TRBD2 on 7 matching bases. Between the trimmed V and J ends, which lost 0 bases and 3 bases, there was a span of 12 bases. Germline V lookup: CDR1 LGHNA, CDR2 YSLEER. The CDR3 length is 15 residues. The CDR3 is CASSQERGAVYEQYF. In nucleotides, the CDR3 is TGCGCCAGCAGCCAAGAACGGGGGGCGGTCTACGAGCAGTACTTC.

The rearrangement uses TRBV12-5 and TRBJ2-2; D perhaps matches TRBD1 (6 bases). V lost 0 bases to trimming and J lost 0 bases, with 14 bases between them. CDR3 length equals 18 residues. Per germline, CDR1 LGHNT and CDR2 FRNRAP. The CDR3 is CASGLVPKDRTNTGELFF. The CDR3 DNA reads as TGTGCTAGTGGTTTGGTACCCAAAGACAGGACGAACACCGGGGAGCTGTTTTTT.

Turning to this clonotype: A much larger clonotype is one base distant, so this may be a read error. The rearrangement uses TRBV27 and TRBJ1-3; D uncertain. In germline, CDR1 is MNHEY, CDR2 SMNVEV (reference sequence). CDR3 size: 14 residues. The V end lost 5 bases, the J end lost 11 bases, and 19 bases lay between the germline ends. CDR3 DNA sequence: TGTGCCAGCAGTCCCGGCATGTCTGCGAACGCCATATATTTT. Translating it yields CASSPGMSANAIYF.

The V gene is TRBV11-2, the J gene TRBJ1-1, with unresolved D. Per the germline V gene, CDR1 is SGHAT and CDR2 is FQNNGV. The length of the CDR3 is 13 residues. Trimming took 0 bases from V and 3 from J, leaving 5 bases between them. The DNA of the CDR3 is TGTGCCAGCAGCTTAGAGTCGGACACTGAAGCTTTCTTT. This encodes CASSLESDTEAFF.

This clonotype occurred many times. This chain connects TRBV11-3 to TRBJ2-1; maybe TRBD1 (6 bases). Trimming removed 5 bases at V and 4 bases at J, with 15 bases between. The CDR3 spans 15 residues. CDR1 SGHNT and CDR2 YENEEA come from the germline V gene. CDR3 region: CASSTGQPGYNEQFF. The CDR3 bases are TGTGCCAGCAGCACAGGGCAGCCAGGGTACAATGAGCAGTTCTTC.

As regards this clonotype: A junction boundary mismatches the germline segment, possibly from a read error. CDR3 protein: CASRLGGGGSTDTQYF. CDR3 DNA: TGTGCCAGCAGATTAGGTGGCGGGGGGAGCACAGATACGCAGTATTTT. J is TRBJ2-3 and V is TRBV7-2; the match to TRBD2 covers 8 bases. The CDR3 has 16 amino acids. Germline V lookup: CDR1 SGHTA, CDR2 FQGNSA.

The J gene is TRBJ1-2, the V gene TRBV6-2 or TRBV6-3, with 11 bases matching TRBD1. Trimming took 7 bases from V and 8 from J; bases not matched to a gene: 9. The germline V gene encodes CDR1 MNHEY and CDR2 SVGEGT. The CDR3 has 14 residues. The CDR3, as DNA: TGTGCCAGCATCGACCCGGGACAGGGGGGCGGCTACACCTTC. Translating it yields CASIDPGQGGGYTF.

J is TRBJ2-2 and V is TRBV24-1, with 11 bases that match TRBD1. V shed 3 bases, J shed 7 bases, and the junction held 6 bases outside the gene matches. CDR3 length equals 16 residues. Per germline, CDR1 KGHDR and CDR2 SFDVKD. CDR3 in amino acids: CATSDPDRGRYGELFF. CDR3 DNA sequence: TGTGCCACCAGTGATCCGGACAGGGGGCGTTACGGGGAGCTGTTTTTT.

This chain links TRBV12-3 or TRBV12-4 with TRBJ1-1, with D hard to call. This CDR3 has 15 amino acids. V dropped 3 bases and J dropped 2 bases, with 13 bases sitting between them. CDR3 coding DNA: TGTGCCAGCAGTTTCAGAGTCTCTGGAAACACTGAAGCTTTCTTT. It encodes CASSFRVSGNTEAFF.

This clonotype occurred many times. J is TRBJ2-7 and V is TRBV6-6; a weak D match, TRBD2 (6 bases). Trimming took 2 bases from V and 3 from J, leaving 11 bases between them. The CDR3 covers 14 residues. Germline loops: CDR1 MNHNY, CDR2 SVGAGI (reference sequence). DNA for the CDR3: TGTGCCAGCAGTTACCCAACGCGGGGCTACGAGCAGTACTTC. Translated: CASSYPTRGYEQYF.

Worth noting for this clonotype: A read error may produce the germline difference seen at one junction end. This rearrangement joins TRBV19 to TRBJ1-1; TRBD1 is a possible D gene (5 bases). CDR1 and CDR2 (germline): LNHDA, SQIVND (reference sequence). The CDR3 loop spans 18 amino acids. Written as DNA, the CDR3 is TGTGCCGGTAGTATTGATCGCAGGGCCCGCCCGGAAGACACTGAAGCTTTCTTT. This sequence encodes CAGSIDRRARPEDTEAFF.

This chain connects TRBV9 to TRBJ2-5; tentative D call: TRBD2 (6 bases). Germline values: CDR1 SGDLS, CDR2 YYNGEE. The CDR3 totals 12 residues. Trimming removed 5 bases at V and 7 bases at J, with 12 bases between. The CDR3 here is CASSYAEGTQYF. CDR3 bases: TGTGCCAGCAGTTACGCGGAGGGGACCCAGTACTTC.

This clonotype appeared many times. V is TRBV20-1 and J is TRBJ1-2; 11 bases are a match to TRBD1. With V trimmed by 3 bases and J by 4 bases, 7 bases remained unmatched. The CDR3 totals 15 residues. CDR1 is DFQATT, CDR2 SNEGSKA, per germline (reference sequence). For the CDR3, the DNA is TGCAGTGCTAGGGACAGGGGGCTGAAAGGCTATGGCTACACCTTC. Translated, it gives CSARDRGLKGYGYTF.

V is TRBV2 and J is TRBJ2-7; D could derive from TRBD1 or TRBD2 (5 bases each). The germline V and J ends were trimmed by 3 bases and 3 bases, with 18 bases remaining between them. The CDR3 consists of 16 residues. The germline V gene encodes CDR1 SNHLY and CDR2 FYNNEI. CDR3: CASSEGPPVLNYEQYF. CDR3 nucleotide sequence: TGTGCCAGCAGTGAGGGACCACCCGTCCTTAACTACGAGCAGTACTTC. Together with reference TRBV2 and TRBJ2-7, the CDR3 gives the full variable domain: EPEVTQTPSHQVTQMGQEVILRCVPISNHLYFYWYRQILGQKVEFLVSFYNNEISEKSEIFDDQFSVERPDGSNFTLKIRSTKLEDSAMYFCASSEGPPVLNYEQYFGPGTRLTVT.

This clonotype was detected only a few times. The chain combines TRBV7-2 with TRBJ1-3; the D is unclear. Between the trimmed V and J ends, which lost 7 bases and 7 bases, there was a span of 8 bases. The CDR3 runs 11 residues. CDR1 and CDR2 (germline): SGHTA, FQGNSA. For the CDR3, the DNA is TGTGCCAGCACCCTGTGGAACACCATATATTTT. As protein: CASTLWNTIYF.

The CDR3 region has the DNA TGTGCCAGCAGTTCAGCCGGCGGCTACACCTTC. Its translation is CASSSAGGYTF. The chain links TRBV12-3 or TRBV12-4 to TRBJ1-2; D uncertain. CDR3 length equals 11 residues. The ends were cut back, 4 bases at V and 8 bases at J, with 8 bases in the middle.